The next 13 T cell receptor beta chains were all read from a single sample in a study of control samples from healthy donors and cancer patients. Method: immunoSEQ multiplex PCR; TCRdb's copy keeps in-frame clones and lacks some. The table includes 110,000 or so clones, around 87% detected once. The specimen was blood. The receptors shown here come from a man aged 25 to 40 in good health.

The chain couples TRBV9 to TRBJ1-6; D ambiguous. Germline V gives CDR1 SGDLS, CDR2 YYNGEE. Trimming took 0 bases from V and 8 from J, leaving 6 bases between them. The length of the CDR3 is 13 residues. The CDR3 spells CASSVEEDSPLHF. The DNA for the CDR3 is TGTGCCAGCAGCGTAGAAGAGGATTCACCCCTCCACTTT.

The CDR3, as DNA: TGTGCCAGTAGTATCGGCCGAGGACTGTTTTTT. Translation: CASSIGRGLFF. The chain uses TRBV19 and TRBJ1-4; D is uncertain. Trimming shortened V by 3 bases and J by 13 bases, and 9 bases separated the two germline ends. The germline CDR1 and CDR2 sequences are LNHDA and SQIVND (reference sequence). The CDR3 has 11 amino acids. Together with reference TRBV19 and TRBJ1-4, the CDR3 gives the full variable domain: DGGITQSPKYLFRKEGQNVTLSCEQNLNHDAMYWYRQDPGQGLRLIYYSQIVNDFQKGDIAEGYSVSREKKESFPLTVTSAQKNPTAFYLCASSIGRGLFFGSGTQLSVL.

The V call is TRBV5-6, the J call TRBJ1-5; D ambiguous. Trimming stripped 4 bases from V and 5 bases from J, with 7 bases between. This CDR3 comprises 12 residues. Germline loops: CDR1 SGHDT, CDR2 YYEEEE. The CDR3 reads CASSTRDQPQHF. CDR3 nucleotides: TGTGCCAGCAGCACGAGGGATCAGCCCCAGCATTTT. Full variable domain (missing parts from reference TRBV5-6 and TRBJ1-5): DAGVTQSPTHLIKTRGQQVTLRCSPKSGHDTVSWYQQALGQGPQFIFQYYEEEERQRGNFPDRFSGHQFPNYSSELNVNALLLGDSALYLCASSTRDQPQHFGDGTRLSIL.

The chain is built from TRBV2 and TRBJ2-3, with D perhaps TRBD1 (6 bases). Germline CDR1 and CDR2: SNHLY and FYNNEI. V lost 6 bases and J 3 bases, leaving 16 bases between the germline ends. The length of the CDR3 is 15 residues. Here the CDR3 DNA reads TGTGCCAGCAGAGCACAGGGTCTTGGGACAGATACGCAGTATTTT. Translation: CASRAQGLGTDTQYF. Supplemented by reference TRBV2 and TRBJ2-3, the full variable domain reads EPEVTQTPSHQVTQMGQEVILRCVPISNHLYFYWYRQILGQKVEFLVSFYNNEISEKSEIFDDQFSVERPDGSNFTLKIRSTKLEDSAMYFCASRAQGLGTDTQYFGPGTRLTVL.

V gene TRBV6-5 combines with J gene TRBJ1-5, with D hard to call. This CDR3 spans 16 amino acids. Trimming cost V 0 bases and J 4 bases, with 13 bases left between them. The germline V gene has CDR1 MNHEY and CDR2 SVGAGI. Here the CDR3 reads CASSYSDPVGNQPQHF. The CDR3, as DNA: TGTGCCAGCAGTTACTCGGACCCAGTGGGGAATCAGCCCCAGCATTTT.

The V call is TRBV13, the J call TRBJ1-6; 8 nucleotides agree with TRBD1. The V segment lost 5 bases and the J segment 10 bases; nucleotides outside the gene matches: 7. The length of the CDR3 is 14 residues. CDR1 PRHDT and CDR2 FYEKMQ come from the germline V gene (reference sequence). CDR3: CASSPDRVSSPLHF. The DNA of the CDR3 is TGTGCCAGCAGCCCGGACAGGGTTAGCTCACCCCTCCACTTT. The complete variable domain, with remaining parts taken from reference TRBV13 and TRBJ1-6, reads AAGVIQSPRHLIKEKRETATLKCYPIPRHDTVYWYQQGPGQDPQFLISFYEKMQSDKGSIPDRFSAQQFSDYHSELNMSSLELGDSALYFCASSPDRVSSPLHFGNGTRLTVT.

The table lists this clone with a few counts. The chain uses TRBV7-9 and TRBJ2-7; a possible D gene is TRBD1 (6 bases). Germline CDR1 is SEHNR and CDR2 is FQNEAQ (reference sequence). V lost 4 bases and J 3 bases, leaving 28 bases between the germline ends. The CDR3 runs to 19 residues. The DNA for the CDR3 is TGTGCCAGCAGCTCATTCCCCTTTCAGGGGTCTGGGGTTAACTACGAGCAGTACTTC. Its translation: CASSSFPFQGSGVNYEQYF.

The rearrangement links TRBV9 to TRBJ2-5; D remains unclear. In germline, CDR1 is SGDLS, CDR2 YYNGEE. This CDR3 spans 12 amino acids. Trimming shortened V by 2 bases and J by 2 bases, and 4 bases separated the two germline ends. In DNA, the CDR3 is TGTGCCAGCAGCGTGTCTCAAGAGACCCAGTACTTC. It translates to CASSVSQETQYF.

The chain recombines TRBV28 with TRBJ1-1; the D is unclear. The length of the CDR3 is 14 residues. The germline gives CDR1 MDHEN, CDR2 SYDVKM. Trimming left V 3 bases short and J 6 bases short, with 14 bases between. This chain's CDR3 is CASSFPTAGPEAFF. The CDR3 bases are TGTGCCAGCAGTTTCCCGACGGCCGGGCCTGAAGCTTTCTTT.

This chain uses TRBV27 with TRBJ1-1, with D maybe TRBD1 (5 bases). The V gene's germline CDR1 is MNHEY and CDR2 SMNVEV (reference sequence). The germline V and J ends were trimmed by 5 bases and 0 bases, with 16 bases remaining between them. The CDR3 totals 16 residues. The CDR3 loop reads CASSPPNTGLNTEAFF. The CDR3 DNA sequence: TGTGCCAGCAGTCCTCCAAACACAGGCCTGAACACTGAAGCTTTCTTT.

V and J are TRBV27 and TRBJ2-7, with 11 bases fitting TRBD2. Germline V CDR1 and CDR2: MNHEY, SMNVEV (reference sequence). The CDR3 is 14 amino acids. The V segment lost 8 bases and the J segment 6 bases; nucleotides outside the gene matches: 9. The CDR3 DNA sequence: TGTGCCAGCGGGCTTAGCGGGGGGGCGACCGAGCAGTACTTC. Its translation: CASGLSGGATEQYF.

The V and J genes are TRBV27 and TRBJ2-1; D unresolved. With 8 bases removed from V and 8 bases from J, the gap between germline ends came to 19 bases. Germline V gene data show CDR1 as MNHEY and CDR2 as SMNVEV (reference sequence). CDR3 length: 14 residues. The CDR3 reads CASRARPSSDEQFF. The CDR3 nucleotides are TGTGCCAGCCGCGCCCGACCCTCGAGCGATGAGCAGTTCTTC.

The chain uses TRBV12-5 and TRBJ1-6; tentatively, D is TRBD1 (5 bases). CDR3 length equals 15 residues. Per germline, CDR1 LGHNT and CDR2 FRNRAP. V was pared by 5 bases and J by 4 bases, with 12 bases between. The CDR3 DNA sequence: TGTGCTAGTGGTCTCCGGGACGCTTATAATTCACCCCTCCACTTT. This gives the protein CASGLRDAYNSPLHF.